This TCR beta chain is drawn from a study of T cells after yellow fever vaccination (dated 2019 in TCRdb). Study-wide context: The SMART-Seq v4 Ultra Low Input RNA kit was used to prepare libraries from fractions with low cell numbers. Two healthy male donors made up the cohort, one aged 18 to 30 years and the other aged 30 to 40 years. To track T-cell clones before and after primary and booster YFV17D yellow fever vaccination, bulk TCR alpha and beta repertoires were sequenced longitudinally. Bulk PBMC replicates and cell subsets were isolated from blood drawn at multiple timepoints before and after both primary and secondary immunization. The research as a whole found: A small fraction of clonotypes showed up in both the CD4 and CD8 compartments, probably as a result of convergent recombination. Because the study included only two donors, the extent to which the findings can be generalized is limited. Computational filtering was needed because FACS-sorted repertoires could contain abundant contaminating clonotypes from the bulk population. The secondary T-cell response was found to be weaker but faster than the primary response, with a peak reached on day 5 rather than on day 15. Most clones expanded after primary vaccination were re-detected after the booster (96% of CD4 and roughly 87% of CD8), suggesting broad memory maintenance.

For sequencing, an Illumina NovaSeq 6000 was employed. Synthesis of TCR cDNA relied on 5'RACE template switching, a step that introduced a universal primer site along with unique molecular identifiers. cDNA synthesis was primed from both the TCR alpha and TCR beta constant segments. Library amplification used two PCR steps, and the second PCR step added sample barcodes and sequencing adapters. Sequencing of libraries was done on Illumina HiSeq 2500 (2x100 bp) or NovaSeq (2x150 bp). Processing in the source paper ran as follows. MIGEC was used to demultiplex reads and collapse the reads into UMI consensus sequences, and MiXCR was used for V(D)J alignment. Vaccine-responding clonotypes were identified with edgeR using replicate PBMC samples, with FDR below 0.01 and a log2 fold change above 5 up to day 15 being required. Each bulk clonotype received a CD4 or CD8 identity based on whether the sequenced CD4 or CD8 repertoire contained that clonotype at higher abundance. TCRdb reprocessing: public reads trimmed at Q25 with fastp, clones called with MiXCR, in-frame beta chains kept. Records with the same CDR3 protein are collapsed into one entry carrying the most frequent genes and DNA. The V and J calls come from TCRdb's annotation, not from the publication. The sample contains 250,000 to 300,000 distinct CDR3 sequences, around 4.9% of them found a single time. Less than 3.5% of the sample is in the top ten clones.

V ends up 7 bases short and J 4 bases short, with an unmatched junction base count of 8. Taken from cysteine to phenylalanine, the CDR3 has 16 residues. CDR3 DNA only is kept here, 48 bases in frame from base 1. The germline V gene provides CDR1 MNHEY and CDR2 SVGEGT. The sample's treatment or condition label, decoded: live attenuated yellow fever vaccine strain. PBMCs were isolated from peripheral blood using a standard Ficoll-Paque protocol. Dynabeads CD4 and CD8 positive selection kits were used to isolate CD4 and CD8 T-cell fractions. TriZol was used to extract RNA from bulk PBMCs, from CD4 and CD8 fractions, and from dextramer-positive and dextramer-negative fractions. For this clonotype: Its antigen remains unidentified. No quality values exist for individual bases; no much larger clone is one base distant.

The sequence was collected from a man between 18 and 35 years old who received the YFV17D yellow fever vaccine. This chain is built from TRBV6-2 or TRBV6-3 and TRBJ2-1; 12 bases in the junction line up with TRBD2. The specimen comprised CD4+ T cells sorted from PBMCs, sampled on the day of the yellow fever booster vaccination. The CDR3 amino acid sequence is: CASTNEGLAGYNEQFF. The DNA reads as follows: TGTGCCAGCACAAATGAGGGACTAGCGGGTTACAATGAGCAGTTCTTC.